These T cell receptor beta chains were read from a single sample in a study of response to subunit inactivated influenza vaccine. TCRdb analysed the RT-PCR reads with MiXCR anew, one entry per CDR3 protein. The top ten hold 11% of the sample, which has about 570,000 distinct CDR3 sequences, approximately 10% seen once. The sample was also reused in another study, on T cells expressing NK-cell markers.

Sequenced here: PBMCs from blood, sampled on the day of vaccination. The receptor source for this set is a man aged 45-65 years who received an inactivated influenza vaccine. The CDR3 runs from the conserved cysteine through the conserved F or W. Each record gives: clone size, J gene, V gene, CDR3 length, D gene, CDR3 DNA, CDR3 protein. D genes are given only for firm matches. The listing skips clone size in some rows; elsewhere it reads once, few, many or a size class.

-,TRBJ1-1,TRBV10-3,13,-,TGTGCCACGATTGGGGGGCTGAACACTGAAGCTTTCTTT,CATIGGLNTEAFF
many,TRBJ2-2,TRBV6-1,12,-,TGTGCCAGCAGTGTTAGACCCGGGGAGCTGTTTTTT,CASSVRPGELFF
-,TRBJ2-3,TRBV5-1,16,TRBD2,TGCGCCAGCAGCTTGGGGACTAGCGGGGGCGCGGATACGCAGTATTTT,CASSLGTSGGADTQYF
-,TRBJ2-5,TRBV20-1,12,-,TGCAGTGCTCGCGAAATCCAGGGGACCCAGTACTTC,CSAREIQGTQYF
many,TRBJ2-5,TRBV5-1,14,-,TGCGCCAGCAGCTTGTCCGCGGCAGATGAGACCCAGTACTTC,CASSLSAADETQYF
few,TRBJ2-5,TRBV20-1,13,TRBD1,TGCAGTGCTAGAGGACAGGGCATTGAGACCCAGTACTTC,CSARGQGIETQYF
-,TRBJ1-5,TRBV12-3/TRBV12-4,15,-,TGTGCCAGCAGTCTGGGAGTTTATAGCAATCAGCCCCAGCATTTT,CASSLGVYSNQPQHF
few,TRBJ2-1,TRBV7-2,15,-,TGTGCCAGCAGCTTAGATTGGGCCGGCTACAATGAGCAGTTCTTC,CASSLDWAGYNEQFF
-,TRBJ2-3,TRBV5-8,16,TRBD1,TGTGCCAGCAGCTTGGGGCAGGGGGCAGAGAAAGATACGCAGTATTTT,CASSLGQGAEKDTQYF
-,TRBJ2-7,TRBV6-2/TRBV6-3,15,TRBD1,TGTGCCAGCAGTTACGTGGCAGGGGGCTTGTGCGAGCAGTACTTC,CASSYVAGGLCEQYF
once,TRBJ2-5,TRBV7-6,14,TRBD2,TGTGCCAGCAGCCGAACTAGCGGGAGAGAGACCCAGTACTTC,CASSRTSGRETQYF
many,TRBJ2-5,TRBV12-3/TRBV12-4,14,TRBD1,TGTGCCAGCAGTTTTGGGGGACAGCAAGAGACCCAGTACTTC,CASSFGGQQETQYF
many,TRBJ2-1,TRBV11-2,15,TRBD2,TGTGCCAGCCACCCCCTAGCGGGAGGGCCGTATGAGCAGTTCTTC,CASHPLAGGPYEQFF
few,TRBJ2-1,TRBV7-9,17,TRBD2,TGTGCCAGCAGCTCAACTGGACTAGCGGGATTTGAAAATGAGCAGTTCTTC,CASSSTGLAGFENEQFF
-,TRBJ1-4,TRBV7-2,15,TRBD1,TGTGCCAGCAGCTTAGGGGGACAGTCAGGGGAAAAACTGTTTTTT,CASSLGGQSGEKLFF
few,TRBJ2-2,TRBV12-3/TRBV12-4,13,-,TGTGCCAGCAGTTTAGGCGGGCCGGGGGCTGCGTTTTTT,CASSLGGPGAAFF
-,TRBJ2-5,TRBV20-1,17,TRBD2,TGCAGTGCCAGAAGACTAGCGGGAGCGGGGGGCCTAGAGACCCAGTACTTC,CSARRLAGAGGLETQYF
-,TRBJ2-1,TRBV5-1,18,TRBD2,TGCGCCAGCAGCTTGCCGACGACATGGGGGGGGATATACAATGAGCAGTTCTTC,CASSLPTTWGGIYNEQFF
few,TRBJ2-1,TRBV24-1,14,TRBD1,TGTGCCACCAGTCAACGGGACAGTTCTATAGTGCAGTTCTTC,CATSQRDSSIVQFF
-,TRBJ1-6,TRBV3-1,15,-,TGTGCCAGCAGCCAGACAGGTCCGGATAATTCACCCCTCCACTTT,CASSQTGPDNSPLHF
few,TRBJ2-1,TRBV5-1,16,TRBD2,TGCGCCAGCAGCTTGGGAGTAGCGGGAGGGAAGGATGAGCAGTTCTTC,CASSLGVAGGKDEQFF
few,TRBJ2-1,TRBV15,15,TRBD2,TGTGCCACCAGCCCGCTAGCGGGGGCGTACAATGAGCAGTTCTTC,CATSPLAGAYNEQFF
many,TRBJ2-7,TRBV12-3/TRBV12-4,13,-,TGTGCCAGCAGCCGGGTCGGGACCTACGAGCAGTACTTC,CASSRVGTYEQYF
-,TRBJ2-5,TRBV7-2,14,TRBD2,TGTGCCAGCAGCGACCGGGACTACAAAGAGACCCAGTACTTC,CASSDRDYKETQYF